A selection of T cell receptor beta chains follows, all from one sample in a study of metastatic and nonmetastatic thyroid tumors. Using MiXCR, TCRdb reanalyzed the PCR reads. The data show thousands of clones, with around 20% seen just once and roughly 6.2% held by the top ten. The specimen sequenced was adjacent normal tissue. These receptors all stem from a female donor with papillary thyroid cancer or a benign thyroid nodule (not recorded which). Some clones in this sample may be carry-over from other donors' samples. The CDR3 runs from the conserved cysteine through the conserved F or W.

J gene	V gene	CDR3 protein
TRBJ2-5	TRBV6-1	CASSESGRGCKTQYF
TRBJ2-7	TRBV30	CASAQKGTHEQYF
TRBJ2-7	TRBV6-5	CASSHSGTGSSYEQYF
TRBJ1-2	TRBV7-2	CASSLGVGVYGYTF
TRBJ2-3	TRBV10-2	CASSERNRGTDTQYF
TRBJ2-3	TRBV6-1	CASKWLQVGADTQYF
TRBJ1-6	TRBV5-1	CASSFSPGADSPLHF
TRBJ1-1	TRBV6-2/TRBV6-3	CASSYEGGGSEAFF
TRBJ1-2	TRBV10-3	CAISESVDPGRYGYTF
TRBJ2-2	TRBV28	CASSLYGQGGNTGELFF
TRBJ2-1	TRBV28	CASSFSLAGGPSGYNEQFF
TRBJ2-2	TRBV6-4	CASSIDGSLTSTGELFF
TRBJ1-6	TRBV11-2	CASSLGQGRNSPLHF
TRBJ2-3	TRBV12-3/TRBV12-4	CASSSAHKDTQYF
TRBJ1-5	TRBV30	CACGYGLNQPQHF
TRBJ2-3	TRBV27	CASSLKLSTDTQYF
TRBJ2-7	TRBV6-1	CASSEAGTGGYEQYF
TRBJ1-2	TRBV5-1	CASSGTGAYGYTF
TRBJ2-6	TRBV3-1	CASSQDQGRGGGANVLTF
TRBJ2-5	TRBV5-4	CASSLGLGGLGNGETQYF
TRBJ1-6	TRBV2	CANGDRGYSPLHF
TRBJ1-2	TRBV12-3/TRBV12-4	CASSFHPGQGRSGYTF
TRBJ2-1	TRBV20-1	CSEARGNNEQFF
TRBJ1-6	TRBV20-1	CSAHSSTGANSPLHF
TRBJ1-4	TRBV9	CASSPGQGTSNEKLFF
TRBJ2-5	TRBV19	CASSIPSGPGETQYF
TRBJ1-1	TRBV5-5	CASIRIGTEAFF
TRBJ1-6	TRBV7-8	CASSSDRDSPLHF
TRBJ2-5	TRBV5-8	CASINIQETQYF
TRBJ2-3	TRBV12-3/TRBV12-4	CASSLQVEVGDTQYF
TRBJ2-7	TRBV12-3/TRBV12-4	CASGSLGRGLYEQYF
TRBJ2-1	TRBV12-3/TRBV12-4	CASRRTSGSLDEQFF
TRBJ1-2	TRBV28	CASYLQGASYGYTF
TRBJ1-2	TRBV6-5	CASSYPLDRGTYGYTF
TRBJ2-1	TRBV6-1	CASSELAAYNEQFF
TRBJ1-1	TRBV6-5	CASSYSPTGTWGTEAFF
TRBJ2-3	TRBV12-3/TRBV12-4	CASNTRWTRSTDTQYF
TRBJ1-6	TRBV6-2/TRBV6-3	CASVTGGNPPLHF
TRBJ2-2	TRBV5-1	CASSSRTLNTGELFF